Presented here are 12 T cell receptor beta chains from one specimen sequenced in a study of CD8 T cells in ankylosing spondylitis. MiXCR, applied by TCRdb to the 5' RACE reads, yields one record per CDR3 protein. The table includes approximately 290,000 distinct CDR3 sequences, about a fifth detected once. Material: blood, either unsorted or a sorted T cell fraction (not recorded which). All receptors derive from a female donor with ankylosing spondylitis or in good health (not recorded which).

This chain links TRBV6-2 or TRBV6-3 with TRBJ2-7, with a weak D call TRBD2 (6 bases). CDR1 is MNHEY, CDR2 SVGEGT, per germline. V lost 7 bases and J 5 bases, leaving 21 bases between the germline ends. CDR3 length: 15 residues. The CDR3 here is CASTLSTGLRNEQYF. The CDR3 DNA reads TGTGCCAGCACCTTATCGACCGGACTACGTAACGAGCAGTACTTC.

As for this clonotype: One end of the junction does not line up with germline, which may come from a read error. The genes are TRBV20-1 and TRBJ2-7; D is unclear. This CDR3 contains 11 residues. The germline V gene has CDR1 DFQATT and CDR2 SNEGSKA (reference sequence). The CDR3 bases are TGCAGTGGTAGACTCGCTAGCGAGCAGTACTTC. This translates into CSGRLASEQYF.

This clonotype came up many times. This chain joins TRBV20-1 and TRBJ2-3, with D unresolved. CDR3 length equals 14 residues. CDR1 and CDR2 (germline): DFQATT, SNEGSKA (reference sequence). V was trimmed by 4 bases and J by 4 bases, leaving 15 bases between them. CDR3 amino acids: CSAKPRFVADTQYF. The CDR3 coding sequence is TGCAGTGCTAAGCCTAGGTTCGTTGCAGATACGCAGTATTTT.

This clonotype has a count of ten or more. This chain links TRBV20-1 with TRBJ2-1, with 8 bases identical to TRBD2. The germline V gene encodes CDR1 DFQATT and CDR2 SNEGSKA (reference sequence). V lost 3 bases, J lost 7 bases, and 5 bases stayed unmatched. The CDR3 totals 13 residues. For the CDR3, the DNA is TGCAGTGCTAGCATACTAGCGGATAATGAGCAGTTCTTC. Translating gives CSASILADNEQFF.

This clonotype was seen a handful of times. The chain recombines TRBV15 with TRBJ2-7, with D tentatively TRBD1 (5 bases). V was shortened by 0 bases and J by 2 bases, with 14 bases between the two germline ends. The CDR3 consists of 16 residues. The germline CDR1 and CDR2 sequences are LNHNV and YYDKDF (reference sequence). CDR3 residues: CATSRDRGQAPYEQYF. For the CDR3, the DNA is TGTGCCACCAGCAGAGATCGCGGACAAGCCCCCTACGAGCAGTACTTC.

The chain employs TRBV19 and TRBJ2-2; 9 bases align to TRBD1. This CDR3 comprises 16 residues. Germline V gene data show CDR1 as LNHDA and CDR2 as SQIVND (reference sequence). V lost 5 bases and J lost 5; bases outside the gene matches: 9. CDR3 DNA: TGTGCCAGTAGTGGAGGGGACAGGGTTAGGACCGGGGAGCTGTTTTTT. This gives the protein CASSGGDRVRTGELFF.

The CDR3: CASSERTTGNTIYF. In DNA form, the CDR3 reads TGTGCCAGCAGCGAAAGGACAACGGGAAACACCATATATTTT. The chain employs TRBV9 and TRBJ1-3, with a possible D match to TRBD1 (5 bases). Per germline, CDR1 SGDLS and CDR2 YYNGEE. The CDR3 covers 14 residues. V lost 3 bases, J lost 4 bases, and 11 bases lay in between.

The chain links TRBV4-3 to TRBJ2-1; 8 bases fit TRBD2. Trimming took 5 bases from V and 6 from J; bases not matched to a gene: 18. The CDR3 runs to 18 residues. Germline V gene lookup returns CDR1 LGHNA and CDR2 YSLEER. CDR3 DNA: TGCGCCAGCAGCTCACGGAGCGGGGGTGGAGGGAGGGGCAATGAGCAGTTCTTC. It codes for CASSSRSGGGGRGNEQFF.

This clonotype came up a few times. V and J are TRBV10-1 and TRBJ2-3; D ambiguous. The CDR3 extends over 14 amino acids. CDR1 and CDR2 from the germline V gene are WNHNN and SYGVQD (reference sequence). V was trimmed by 2 bases and J by 1 base, leaving 7 bases between them. Here the CDR3 reads CASSEGQGTDTQYF. DNA for the CDR3: TGCGCCAGCAGTGAGGGCCAGGGCACAGATACGCAGTATTTT.

There are a few counts of this clonotype. This chain connects TRBV6-2 or TRBV6-3 to TRBJ2-7, with TRBD1 matching 8 bases. The germline CDR1 and CDR2 sequences are MNHEY and SVGEGT. The CDR3 covers 13 residues. With 4 bases clipped from V and 5 bases from J, the junction kept 4 bases outside the gene matches. CDR3 residues: CASSWTGSHEQYF. Here the CDR3 DNA reads TGTGCCAGCAGTTGGACAGGGAGCCACGAGCAGTACTTC.

The chain employs TRBV4-3 and TRBJ2-7, with 7 bases that match TRBD1. Trimming cost V 2 bases and J 0 bases; bases outside gene matches: 19. Germline V lookup: CDR1 LGHNA, CDR2 YSLEER. The CDR3 is made up of 20 amino acids. DNA for the CDR3: TGCGCCAGCAGCCAAAGAATAGGGGGCCTAAACCGACCCCACTCCTACGAGCAGTACTTC. Residues: CASSQRIGGLNRPHSYEQYF.

This clonotype was detected a few times. This chain links TRBV7-2 with TRBJ2-5; TRBD2 aligns across 8 bases. Trimming took 3 bases from V and 4 from J; bases not matched to a gene: 10. The CDR3 runs 16 residues. Germline CDR1 SGHTA, CDR2 FQGNSA. CDR3: CASSFSGGDLGETQYF. DNA of the CDR3: TGTGCCAGCAGCTTTTCGGGAGGGGATCTGGGAGAGACCCAGTACTTC.